The clone carrying this T cell receptor beta chain is termed medium-sized. Its antigen is as yet unknown. Adaptor-ligated barcode primers were used to amplify TRBV12-4/TRBJ1-2 clonotypes. Using its own MiXCR run on the multiplex PCR reads, TCRdb lists one record per CDR3 protein. The table shows around 2,500 distinct CDR3 sequences, with approximately 4.8% occurring only once. CD25-based Treg depletion was applied to purified naive CD4+ T cells. The CDR3 loop spans 13 amino acids. V was shortened by 3 bases and J by 4 bases, with 9 bases between the two germline ends. Study-wide findings and caveats: Roughly 13% of tumor Treg sequences matched naive CD4+ cells.

The material sequenced was naive CD4+ T cells sorted from blood. Subset denoted: naive CD4+ T cells, CD4+CD45RA+CD25-. The source of this sequence is a female donor with breast cancer. The rearrangement uses TRBV12-3 or TRBV12-4 and TRBJ1-2; D remains unclear. The CDR3 is CASSFDGFYGYTF. The DNA of the CDR3 is TGTGCCAGCAGTTTTGACGGCTTCTATGGCTACACCTTC.